This TCR beta chain stems from a study of shared clonotypes between healthy human individuals. Study as a whole: CD4 naive cells filled three plates per donor, CD4 memory three, CD8 naive two and CD8 memory one.

CD45RO negativity and positive selection for CCR7 defined naive CD8 cells, a population that excluded terminally differentiated effector memory CD45RA+ cells. Donors had no recently reported acute infections or vaccinations and were HIV-negative. Study results and limitations: Relative to clonotypes present in all four donors, those not shared had lower generation probabilities. Clonotype sharing among donors was expected to depend on sequencing depth.

Germline V CDR1 and CDR2: GTSNPN, SVGIG (reference sequence). The CDR3 runs 15 residues. V lost 1 base and J 1 base, leaving 14 bases between the germline ends. Remarks on this clone: The antigen remains unidentified.

TCRdb keeps only in-frame clones here, not all; method: immunoSEQ multiplex PCR. The data hold 650,000 to 800,000 clones, with about 90% observed a single time. This receptor was identified in a man aged 30 to 39 in good health. The J gene is TRBJ2-7, the V gene TRBV30; maybe TRBD2 (7 bases). Sequences were obtained from naive CD8+ T cells sorted from blood. The CDR3, as DNA: TGTGCCTGGAGTGAAGGGGGGGCAGGATCCTACGAGCAGTACTTC. Translated, it gives CAWSEGGAGSYEQYF.